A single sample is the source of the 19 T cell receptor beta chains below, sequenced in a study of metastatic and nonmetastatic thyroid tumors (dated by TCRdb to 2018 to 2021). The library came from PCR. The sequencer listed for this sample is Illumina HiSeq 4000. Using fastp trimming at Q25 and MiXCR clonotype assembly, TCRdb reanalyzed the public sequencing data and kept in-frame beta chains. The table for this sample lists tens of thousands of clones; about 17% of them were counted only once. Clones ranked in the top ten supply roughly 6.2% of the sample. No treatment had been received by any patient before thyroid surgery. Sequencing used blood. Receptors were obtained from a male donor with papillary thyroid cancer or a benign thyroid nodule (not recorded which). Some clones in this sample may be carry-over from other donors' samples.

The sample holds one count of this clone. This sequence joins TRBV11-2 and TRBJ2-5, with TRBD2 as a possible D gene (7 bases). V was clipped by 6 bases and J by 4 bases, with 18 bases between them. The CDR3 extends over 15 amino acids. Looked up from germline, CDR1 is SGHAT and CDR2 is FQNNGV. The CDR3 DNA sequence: TGTGCCAGCAGAACCATGGGGGGGCTAGGAGAGACCCAGTACTTC. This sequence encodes CASRTMGGLGETQYF.

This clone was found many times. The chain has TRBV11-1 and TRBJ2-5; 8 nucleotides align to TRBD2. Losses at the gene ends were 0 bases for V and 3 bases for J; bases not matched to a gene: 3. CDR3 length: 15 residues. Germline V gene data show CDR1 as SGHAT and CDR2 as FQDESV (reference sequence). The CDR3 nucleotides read TGTGCCAGCAGCTTAGCCGGGGGGGTTGAAGAGACCCAGTACTTC. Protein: CASSLAGGVEETQYF.

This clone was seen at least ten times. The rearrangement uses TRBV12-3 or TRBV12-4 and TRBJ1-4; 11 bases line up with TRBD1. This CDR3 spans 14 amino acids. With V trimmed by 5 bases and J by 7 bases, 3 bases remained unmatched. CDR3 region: CASSQDRGREKLFF. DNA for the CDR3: TGTGCCAGCAGTCAGGACAGGGGGCGTGAAAAACTGTTTTTT.

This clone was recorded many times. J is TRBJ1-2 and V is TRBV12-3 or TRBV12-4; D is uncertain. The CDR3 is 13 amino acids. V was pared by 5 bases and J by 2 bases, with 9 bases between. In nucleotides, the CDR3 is TGTGCCAGCAGTGTGGACGGAAACTATGGCTACACCTTC. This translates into CASSVDGNYGYTF.

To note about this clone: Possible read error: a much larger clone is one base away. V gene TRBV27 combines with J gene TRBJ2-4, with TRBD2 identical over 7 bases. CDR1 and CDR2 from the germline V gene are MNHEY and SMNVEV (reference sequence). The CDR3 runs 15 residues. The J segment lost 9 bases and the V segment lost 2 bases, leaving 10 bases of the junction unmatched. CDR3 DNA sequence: TGTGCCAGCAGTTTAACCGTAGGGACGGGGGGCATTCAGTACTTC. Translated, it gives CASSLTVGTGGIQYF.

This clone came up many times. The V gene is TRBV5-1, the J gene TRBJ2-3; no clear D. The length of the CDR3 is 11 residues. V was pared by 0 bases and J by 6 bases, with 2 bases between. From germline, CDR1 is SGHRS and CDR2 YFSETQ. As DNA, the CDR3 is TGCGCCAGCAGCTTGGTGGATACGCAGTATTTT. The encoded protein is CASSLVDTQYF.

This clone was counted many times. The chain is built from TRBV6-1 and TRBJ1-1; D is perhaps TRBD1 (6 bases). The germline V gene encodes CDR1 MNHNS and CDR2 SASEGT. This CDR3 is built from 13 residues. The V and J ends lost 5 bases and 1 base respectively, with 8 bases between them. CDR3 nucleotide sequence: TGTGCCAGCAGTAAGGACAGGAACACTGAAGCTTTCTTT. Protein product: CASSKDRNTEAFF.

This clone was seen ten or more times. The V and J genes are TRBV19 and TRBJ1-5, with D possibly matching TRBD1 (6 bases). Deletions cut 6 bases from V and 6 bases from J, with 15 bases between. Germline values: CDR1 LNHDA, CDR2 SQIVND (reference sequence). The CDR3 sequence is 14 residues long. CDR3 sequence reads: CASRSGGMGQPQHF. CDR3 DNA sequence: TGTGCCAGTAGATCGGGGGGCATGGGTCAGCCCCAGCATTTT.

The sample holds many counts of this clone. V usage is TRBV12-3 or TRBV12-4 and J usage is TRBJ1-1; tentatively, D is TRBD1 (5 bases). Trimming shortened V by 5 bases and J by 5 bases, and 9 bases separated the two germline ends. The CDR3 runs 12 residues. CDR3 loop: CASSPGGTEAFF. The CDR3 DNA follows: TGTGCCAGCAGTCCGGGGGGGACTGAAGCTTTCTTT.

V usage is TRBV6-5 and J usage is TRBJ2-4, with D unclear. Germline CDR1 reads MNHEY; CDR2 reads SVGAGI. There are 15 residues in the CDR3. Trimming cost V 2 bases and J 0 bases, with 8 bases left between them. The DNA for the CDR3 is TGTGCCAGCAGTTACAGTCCTCTAGCCAAAAACATTCAGTACTTC. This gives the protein CASSYSPLAKNIQYF.

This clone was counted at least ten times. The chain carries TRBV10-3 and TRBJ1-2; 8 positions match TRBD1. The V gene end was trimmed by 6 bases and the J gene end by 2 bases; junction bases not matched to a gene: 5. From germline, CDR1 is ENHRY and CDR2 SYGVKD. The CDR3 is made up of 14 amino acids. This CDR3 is CAIRTQGANYGYTF. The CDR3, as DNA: TGTGCCATCAGGACTCAGGGGGCAAACTATGGCTACACCTTC.

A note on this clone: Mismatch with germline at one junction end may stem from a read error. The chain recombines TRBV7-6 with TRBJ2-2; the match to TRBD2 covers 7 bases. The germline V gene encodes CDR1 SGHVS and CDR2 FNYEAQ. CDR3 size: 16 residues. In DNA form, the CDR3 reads TGTGTCAGCAGCGGGCGACTAGCTGGAGAACCCGGGGAGCTGTTTTTT. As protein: CVSSGRLAGEPGELFF.

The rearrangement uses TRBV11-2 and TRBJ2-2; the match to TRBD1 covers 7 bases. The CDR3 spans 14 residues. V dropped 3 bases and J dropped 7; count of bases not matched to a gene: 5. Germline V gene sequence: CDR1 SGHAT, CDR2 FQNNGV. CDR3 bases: TGTGCCAGCAGCTTGGGACAGAGCAACGGGGAGCTGTTTTTT. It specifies CASSLGQSNGELFF.

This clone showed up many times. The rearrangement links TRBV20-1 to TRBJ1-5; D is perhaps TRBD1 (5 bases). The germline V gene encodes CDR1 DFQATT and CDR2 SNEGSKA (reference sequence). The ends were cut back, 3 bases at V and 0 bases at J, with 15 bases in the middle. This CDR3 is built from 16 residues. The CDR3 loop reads CSASPPTGDSNQPQHF. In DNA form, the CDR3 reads TGCAGTGCTAGCCCCCCAACAGGAGATAGCAATCAGCCCCAGCATTTT.

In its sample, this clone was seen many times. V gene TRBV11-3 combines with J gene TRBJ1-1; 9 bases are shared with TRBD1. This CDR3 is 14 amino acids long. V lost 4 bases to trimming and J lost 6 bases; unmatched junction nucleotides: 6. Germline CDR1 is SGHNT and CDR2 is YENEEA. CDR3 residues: CASSSDRGKAEAFF. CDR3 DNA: TGTGCCAGCAGCTCGGACAGGGGCAAGGCTGAAGCTTTCTTT.

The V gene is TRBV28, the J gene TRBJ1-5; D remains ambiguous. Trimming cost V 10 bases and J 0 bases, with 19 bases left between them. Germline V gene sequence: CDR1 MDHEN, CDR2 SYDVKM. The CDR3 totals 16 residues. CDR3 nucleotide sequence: TGTGCCATCACCCCCCCCGGGGTAGTTAGCAATCAGCCCCAGCATTTT. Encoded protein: CAITPPGVVSNQPQHF.

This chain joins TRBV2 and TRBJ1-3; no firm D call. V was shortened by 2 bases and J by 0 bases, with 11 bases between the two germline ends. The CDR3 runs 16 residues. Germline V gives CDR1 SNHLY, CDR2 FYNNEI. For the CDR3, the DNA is TGTGCCAGCAGTGAAAGGTGGAGGACCTCTGGAAACACCATATATTTT. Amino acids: CASSERWRTSGNTIYF.

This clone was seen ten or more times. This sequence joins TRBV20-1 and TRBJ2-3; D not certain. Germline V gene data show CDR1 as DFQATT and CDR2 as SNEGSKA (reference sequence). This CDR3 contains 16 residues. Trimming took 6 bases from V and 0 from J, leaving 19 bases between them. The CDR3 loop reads CSAPSPQRPSTDTQYF. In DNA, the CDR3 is TGCAGTGCCCCTTCACCTCAACGGCCTAGCACAGATACGCAGTATTTT.

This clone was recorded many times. The CDR3 sequence is CASSVGDGGVNEQFF. The CDR3 DNA follows: TGTGCCAGCAGCGTAGGAGACGGGGGGGTCAATGAGCAGTTCTTC. The rearrangement links TRBV9 to TRBJ2-1, with 8 bases fitting TRBD2. V shed 0 bases and J 6 bases; nucleotides not matched to a gene: 5. CDR3 length: 15 amino acids. CDR1 and CDR2 (germline): SGDLS, YYNGEE.